This TCR beta chain was captured in a study of blood T cell repertoires in COVID-19. Study summary: Researchers got acute and convalescent COVID-19 samples from the United States, Italy and Spain. In each case, the material was cDNA or gDNA derived from T cells, B-cell-depleted T cells, or PBMCs.

CDR3 length: 17 amino acids. Germline CDR1 and CDR2: SGHVS and FQNEAQ. The V and J ends lost 6 bases and 5 bases, in that order; junction bases with no gene match: 14. TCRdb's copy holds only in-frame clones and misses some; the assay was immunoSEQ multiplex PCR. The sample comprises 120,000 to 150,000 clones, roughly 80% of which are singletons, and roughly 15% rests with the top ten. The specimen sequenced was peripheral blood. The receptor comes from a man aged 50 to 59 with acute or convalescent COVID-19. The J gene is TRBJ2-5, the V gene TRBV7-8; 11 bases line up with TRBD2. CDR3: CASSSHSGTSGWETQYF. The CDR3 DNA reads as TGTGCCAGCAGTTCTCACTCCGGGACTAGCGGCTGGGAGACCCAGTACTTC.